This TCR beta chain was observed in a study of T cells in Graves' hyperthyroidism and ophthalmopathy. Using RNA transcripts as the source, TCR beta CDR3 regions were amplified. First-round RT-PCR of the TCR CDR3 relied on the HTBI primer set. TCRdb processed the multiplex PCR reads anew with MiXCR; each CDR3 protein has one entry. Of hundreds of thousands of distinct CDR3 sequences listed, roughly a quarter are singletons. This clonotype has ten or more counts. Germline V CDR1 and CDR2: SGHAT, FQDESV (reference sequence). The CDR3 length is 14 residues. V shed 4 bases and J shed 2 bases, with 12 bases lying between them.

Sequencing was done on a sample of blood. The clonotype originates from a young woman with Graves' ophthalmopathy. This chain connects TRBV11-1 to TRBJ2-7; no clear D gene. CDR3: CASSSKDPPYEQYF. The CDR3 nucleotides are TGTGCCAGCAGCTCCAAGGACCCCCCCTACGAGCAGTACTTC.